These 27 T cell receptor beta chains were sequenced from one sample in a study of post-analysis software for immune sequencing data. These TCRs are of unknown antigen specificity. The library was made from cDNA and included unique molecular identifiers. TCRdb ran MiXCR on the PCR reads and lists one entry per CDR3 protein. There are around 710,000 distinct CDR3 sequences in the sample; about 45% occur only once, and roughly 4.4% lies in the top ten. Study-wide findings and caveats: Higher frequency in patients than in controls was seen for roughly five TRBV segments, with TRBV5-6, TRBV5-1 and TRBV20-1 among them.

Material for sequencing was blood. Receptors were obtained from a girl aged 5-17 years with multiple sclerosis.

This clonotype was seen a few times. The genes are TRBV28 and TRBJ2-5, with D uncertain. Trimming shortened V by 1 base and J by 3 bases, and 9 bases separated the two germline ends. CDR1 and CDR2 (germline): MDHEN, SYDVKM. The CDR3 spans 14 residues. The CDR3: CASSLFDGKETQYF. In DNA form, the CDR3 reads TGTGCCAGCAGTTTATTCGACGGTAAAGAGACCCAGTACTTC.

This chain links TRBV25-1 with TRBJ2-5, with unresolved D. This CDR3 is built from 13 residues. The germline V gene encodes CDR1 MGHDK and CDR2 SYGVNS. The germline V and J ends were trimmed by 7 bases and 1 base, with 10 bases remaining between them. CDR3 sequence reads: CASMGRSQETQYF. CDR3 DNA sequence: TGTGCCAGCATGGGCCGCTCCCAAGAGACCCAGTACTTC.

This clonotype has more than one count but fewer than ten. The chain couples TRBV6-5 to TRBJ2-3; 9 nucleotides match TRBD2. The CDR3 runs to 15 residues. J was trimmed by 4 bases and V by 6 bases; bases with no gene match: 8. Germline lookup yields CDR1 MNHEY and CDR2 SVGAGI. This CDR3 reads CASRSPSGTADTQYF. The CDR3 coding sequence is TGTGCCAGCAGATCCCCTAGCGGGACGGCAGATACGCAGTATTTT.

The sample holds a few counts of this clonotype. This chain uses TRBV29-1 with TRBJ2-5; TRBD1 is a possible D gene (8 bases). The CDR3 length is 16 residues. CDR1 is SQVTM, CDR2 ANQGSEA, per germline. V gave up 2 bases and J gave up 5 bases, with 21 bases separating them. As DNA, the CDR3 is TGCAGCGTTGAAAGGGCACAGGGGGGGTTGGACGAGACCCAGTACTTC. This encodes CSVERAQGGLDETQYF.

This clonotype was recorded once. The chain employs TRBV7-9 and TRBJ1-2; D unclear. The V and J ends lost 8 bases and 6 bases respectively, with 16 bases between them. The CDR3 is 13 amino acids. The germline gives CDR1 SEHNR, CDR2 FQNEAQ (reference sequence). The CDR3 DNA reads as TGTGCCAGCGAGGGAGGGCTCTTTGATGGCTACACCTTC. Residues: CASEGGLFDGYTF.

This chain's CDR3 is CASSLVWGGDHYEQFF. As DNA, the CDR3 is TGTGCCAGCAGCTTAGTTTGGGGTGGAGACCACTATGAGCAGTTCTTC. This sequence joins TRBV7-8 and TRBJ2-1; D is ambiguous. The V and J ends lost 1 base and 8 bases respectively, with 18 bases between them. Germline V gene lookup returns CDR1 SGHVS and CDR2 FQNEAQ. This CDR3 comprises 16 residues. The full variable domain, with the rest looked up from reference TRBV7-8 and TRBJ2-1, is GAGVSQSPRYKVAKRGQDVALRCDPISGHVSLFWYQQALGQGPEFLTYFQNEAQLDKSGLPSDRFFAERPEGSVSTLKIQRTQQEDSAVYLCASSLVWGGDHYEQFFGPGTRLTVL.

The DNA for the CDR3 is TGTGCCAGCAGGTCGGACAGCCAACCATTAAACGGCTACACCTTC. This translates into CASRSDSQPLNGYTF. This rearrangement joins TRBV27 to TRBJ1-2; TRBD1 might be the D (6 bases). This CDR3 spans 15 amino acids. Deletions cut 6 bases from V and 8 bases from J, with 22 bases between. Per germline, CDR1 MNHEY and CDR2 SMNVEV (reference sequence).

Notes on this clonotype: At one end the junction does not follow the germline gene, possibly because of a read error. The chain has TRBV12-3 or TRBV12-4 and TRBJ1-6; D ambiguous. The CDR3 contains 16 residues. The DNA for the CDR3 is TGCGCCAGCAGTTTAATCGCAGGCCTAGTAAATTCACCCCTCCACTTT. Translating it yields CASSLIAGLVNSPLHF.

The chain joins TRBV24-1 to TRBJ2-3, with 8 bases that match TRBD1. Germline V gene lookup returns CDR1 KGHDR and CDR2 SFDVKD. V was pared by 3 bases and J by 4 bases, with 8 bases of the junction left unmatched. CDR3 length: 16 residues. This CDR3 reads CATSDEVGQGSDTQYF. The CDR3 DNA reads TGTGCCACCAGTGATGAGGTCGGACAGGGCTCAGATACGCAGTATTTT.

Here the CDR3 reads CSARDWSDEPGYTF. CDR3 bases: TGCAGTGCTAGAGATTGGTCAGATGAGCCTGGCTACACCTTC. The chain carries TRBV20-1 and TRBJ1-2; D uncertain. The CDR3 extends over 14 amino acids. Trimming shortened V by 0 bases and J by 7 bases, and 15 bases separated the two germline ends. CDR1 and CDR2 (germline): DFQATT, SNEGSKA (reference sequence).

This chain's CDR3 is CSADSRTDTQYF. DNA of the CDR3: TGCAGTGCGGACAGCCGCACAGATACGCAGTATTTT. The V gene is TRBV20-1, the J gene TRBJ2-3; possibly TRBD1 for D (6 bases). V gave up 6 bases and J gave up 1 base, with 8 bases separating them. The CDR3 spans 12 residues. Looked up from germline, CDR1 is DFQATT and CDR2 is SNEGSKA (reference sequence).

This clonotype showed up just a few times. The chain uses TRBV4-2 and TRBJ2-7; D gene ambiguous. The V gene lost 0 bases and the J gene lost 2 bases, with 11 bases spanning the gap. Looked up from germline, CDR1 is LGHNA and CDR2 is YNFKEQ. The CDR3 has 15 residues. This CDR3 is CASSQEGGSTYEQYF. CDR3 DNA: TGTGCCAGCAGCCAAGAGGGCGGCAGTACCTACGAGCAGTACTTC.

This chain links TRBV6-6 with TRBJ2-3, with 7 bases that match TRBD2. Trimming removed 2 bases from V and 1 base from J; junction bases left unmatched: 6. This CDR3 is built from 16 residues. Germline V gene lookup returns CDR1 MNHNY and CDR2 SVGAGI (reference sequence). The CDR3, as DNA: TGTGCCAGCAGTTACGTTTCGGGAGGAGGCACAGATACGCAGTATTTT. Its protein is CASSYVSGGGTDTQYF.

The chain links TRBV7-2 to TRBJ2-4; no definite D call. The CDR3 spans 12 residues. Germline lookup yields CDR1 SGHTA and CDR2 FQGNSA. Between the trimmed V and J ends, which lost 4 bases and 7 bases, there was a span of 8 bases. CDR3 in amino acids: CASSSPGNIQYF. The CDR3 DNA sequence: TGTGCCAGCAGCTCCCCCGGGAACATTCAGTACTTC. Looking up the rest from reference TRBV7-2 and TRBJ2-4 gives the full variable domain: GAGVSQSPSNKVTEKGKDVELRCDPISGHTALYWYRQSLGQGLEFLIYFQGNSAPDKSGLPSDRFSAERTGGSVSTLTIQRTQQEDSAVYLCASSSPGNIQYFGAGTRLSVL.

V usage is TRBV24-1 and J usage is TRBJ2-1, with D perhaps TRBD2 (6 bases). This CDR3 is 18 amino acids long. The germline V gene encodes CDR1 KGHDR and CDR2 SFDVKD. V gave up 5 bases and J gave up 0 bases, with 19 bases separating them. CDR3 loop: CATSGAPSSASSYNEQFF. DNA for the CDR3: TGTGCCACCAGTGGCGCCCCTTCTAGCGCGAGCTCCTACAATGAGCAGTTCTTC.

This sequence joins TRBV21-1 and TRBJ2-6; the DNA was not used to check the table's D call, TRBD2. TRBV21-1 is labeled a pseudogene. The CDR3 is 19 amino acids. CDR3 DNA: TGTGCCAGCAGCAGAGACACGGGAGTTCAACCAGCTGGGGCCAACGTCCTGACTTTC. Amino acids: CASSRDTGVQPAGANVLTF.

This clonotype appeared a few times. The gene calls are TRBV7-4 and TRBJ2-3; D not resolved. V lost 1 base to trimming and J lost 6 bases, with 17 bases between them. Germline V gene sequence: CDR1 SGHVT, CDR2 SQSDAQ. The CDR3 sequence is 16 residues long. The CDR3 here is CASSLDYPTSADTQYF. DNA for the CDR3: TGTGCCAGCAGCTTAGACTACCCTACCAGCGCCGATACGCAGTATTTT.

V is TRBV28 and J is TRBJ1-6; D is perhaps TRBD1 (6 bases). V shed 5 bases and J shed 6 bases, with 14 bases lying between them. The CDR3 runs to 15 residues. Germline CDR1 MDHEN, CDR2 SYDVKM. The CDR3 protein is CASSEGVLSNSPLHF. The CDR3 bases are TGTGCCAGCAGTGAGGGGGTTTTAAGTAATTCACCCCTCCACTTT. The full variable domain, in which reference TRBV28 and TRBJ1-6 provide the parts outside the CDR3, is DVKVTQSSRYLVKRTGEKVFLECVQDMDHENMFWYRQDPGLGLRLIYFSYDVKMKEKGDIPEGYSVSREKKERFSLILESASTNQTSMYLCASSEGVLSNSPLHFGNGTRLTVT.

This clonotype occurred a few times. The chain carries TRBV4-1 and TRBJ1-1; no clear D gene. Germline CDR1 reads MGHRA; CDR2 reads YSYEKL. CDR3 size: 14 residues. The ends were cut back, 1 base at V and 0 bases at J, with 6 bases in the middle. CDR3 sequence: CASSQGQMNTEAFF. Written as DNA, the CDR3 is TGCGCCAGCAGCCAAGGCCAGATGAACACTGAAGCTTTCTTT.

The chain combines TRBV7-3 with TRBJ2-4, with 8 positions matching TRBD1. With 4 bases clipped from V and 5 bases from J, the junction kept 4 bases outside the gene matches. There are 14 residues in the CDR3. CDR1 is SGHTA, CDR2 FQGTGA, per germline. CDR3 coding DNA: TGTGCCAGCAGCTCACCGGGACAGGAAAACATTCAGTACTTC. It encodes CASSSPGQENIQYF.

The chain links TRBV29-1 to TRBJ1-2; TRBD1 aligns across 9 bases. The ends lost 0 bases at V and 4 bases at J; junction bases unmatched: 6. The CDR3 totals 15 residues. Looked up from germline, CDR1 is SQVTM and CDR2 is ANQGSEA. CDR3 loop: CSVEERGQGGYGYTF. The CDR3 DNA reads TGCAGCGTTGAAGAGAGGGGACAGGGTGGCTATGGCTACACCTTC.

This clonotype was seen more than once but under ten times. The chain links TRBV24-1 to TRBJ2-7; 8 positions match TRBD1. The CDR3 is 16 amino acids. V lost 7 bases to trimming and J lost 1 base; unmatched junction nucleotides: 11. Germline V lookup: CDR1 KGHDR, CDR2 SFDVKD. The CDR3 loop reads CATSATRGQESYEQYF. The DNA for the CDR3 is TGTGCCACCAGCGCTACCCGGGGACAGGAATCCTACGAGCAGTACTTC.

This clonotype was observed a handful of times. V and J are TRBV5-6 and TRBJ2-3, with 9 nucleotides matching TRBD1. Germline loops: CDR1 SGHDT, CDR2 YYEEEE. The CDR3 totals 16 residues. V shed 2 bases, J shed 4 bases, and the junction held 8 bases outside the gene matches. The CDR3 region is CASSFDQGQGADTQYF. The DNA for the CDR3 is TGTGCCAGCAGCTTCGACCAGGGACAGGGAGCAGATACGCAGTATTTT.

To note about this clonotype: Mismatch with germline at one junction end may stem from a read error. The chain couples TRBV24-1 to TRBJ2-1; D is uncertain. The CDR3 has 11 residues. The germline CDR1 and CDR2 sequences are KGHDR and SFDVKD. The CDR3 here is CAISDRNEQFF. The CDR3 nucleotides are TGTGCCATCAGTGATAGGAATGAGCAGTTCTTC.

The chain combines TRBV6-5 with TRBJ2-3; D call uncertain. The V gene lost 0 bases and the J gene lost 2 bases, with 9 bases spanning the gap. Germline assignment: CDR1 MNHEY and CDR2 SVGAGI. The CDR3 covers 15 residues. CDR3 protein: CASSYSILFTDTQYF. CDR3 DNA: TGTGCCAGCAGTTACTCGATACTCTTCACAGATACGCAGTATTTT.

This clonotype was counted ten times or more. This chain connects TRBV7-3 to TRBJ2-7; TRBD2 might be the D (5 bases). The CDR3 spans 14 residues. CDR1 SGHTA and CDR2 FQGTGA come from the germline V gene. V was shortened by 0 bases and J by 4 bases, with 10 bases between the two germline ends. This CDR3 is CASSLTSDFYEQYF. The CDR3 coding sequence is TGTGCCAGCAGCTTAACTAGCGATTTTTACGAGCAGTACTTC.

In DNA form, the CDR3 reads TGTGCCAGCAGTGACCAGTTCTTC. Translating it yields CASSDQFF. The gene calls are TRBV6-1 and TRBJ2-1; D uncertain. Germline V gene lookup returns CDR1 MNHNS and CDR2 SASEGT. The V and J ends lost 3 bases and 13 bases respectively, with 1 base between them. The length of the CDR3 is 8 residues.